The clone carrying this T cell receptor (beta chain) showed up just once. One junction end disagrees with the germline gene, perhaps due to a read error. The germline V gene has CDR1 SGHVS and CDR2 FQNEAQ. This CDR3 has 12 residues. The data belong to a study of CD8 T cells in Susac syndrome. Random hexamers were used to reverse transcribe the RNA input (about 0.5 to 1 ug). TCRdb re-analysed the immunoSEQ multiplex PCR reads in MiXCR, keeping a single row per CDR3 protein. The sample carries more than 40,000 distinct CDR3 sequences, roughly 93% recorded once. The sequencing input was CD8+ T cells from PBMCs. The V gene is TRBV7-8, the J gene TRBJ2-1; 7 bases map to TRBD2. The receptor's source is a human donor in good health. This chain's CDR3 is CASRLAGDEQFF. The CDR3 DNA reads TGTGCCAGCAGGTTAGCGGGCGATGAGCAGTTCTTC.